Shown below are 2 T cell receptor beta chains from a single sample sequenced in a study of shared clonotypes between healthy human individuals. Assay used: immunoSEQ multiplex PCR; TCRdb lists only in-frame clones, some missing. Of approximately 1.9 million clones in the sample, just over 90% are singletons; the top ten hold around 1.7%. CD8 cells regarded as naive lacked CD45RO, were positively chosen for CCR7, and omitted terminally differentiated effector memory CD45RA+ cells. The sequenced material came from naive CD8+ T cells from PBMCs. The receptors were gathered from a man between 18 and 29 years old in good health. Some clones in this sample may be carry-over from other donors' samples.

This chain links TRBV19 with TRBJ1-2; 7 positions agree with TRBD1. Germline-derived CDR1 and CDR2 are LNHDA and SQIVND (reference sequence). With 5 bases clipped from V and 6 bases from J, the junction kept 3 bases outside the gene matches. The CDR3 extends over 12 amino acids. CDR3 amino acids: CASSLGQDGYTF. The CDR3 nucleotides are TGTGCCAGTAGTCTTGGACAGGATGGCTACACCTTC.

As to this clone: At the DNA level, this CDR3 is encoded by other sequences in the same sample as well. This sequence joins TRBV14 and TRBJ1-1; the D is unclear. The V gene lost 2 bases and the J gene lost 1 base, with 5 bases spanning the gap. CDR1 SGHDN and CDR2 FVKESK come from the germline V gene. CDR3 length equals 13 residues. The CDR3 DNA follows: TGTGCCAGCAGCCAACGCCAGAACACTGAAGCTTTCTTT. Protein: CASSQRQNTEAFF.